The clone carrying this T cell receptor (beta chain) has a handful of counts. The data are from a study of shared clonotypes between healthy human individuals. Across several immunoSEQ plates, the genomic DNA of each subset was split evenly. Sorted subsets were amplified in replicate PCRs using approximately 0.2 ug DNA, about 30,000 T cell genomes. Sequencing used immunoSEQ multiplex PCR; TCRdb keeps in-frame clones, though not all of them. The repertoire holds over a million clones, less than 99% seen once, with under 0.45% in the top ten. CDR1 is SGDLS and CDR2 is YYNGEE in the germline V gene. Trimming at V came to 0 bases and at J to 4 bases, leaving 2 bases not matched to a gene. CDR3 length: 16 residues.

The chain combines TRBV9 with TRBJ2-2; 11 bases match TRBD1. This sequence originates from a young man in good health. Sequencing input: naive CD4+ T cells sorted from blood. The sample's subset: CD45RA+ positively selected. CDR3 coding DNA: TGTGCCAGCAGCGTAGCCGGGACAGGGGGCACCGGGGAGCTGTTTTTT. Translated: CASSVAGTGGTGELFF.